Here is one T cell receptor (beta chain) with its context. This CDR3 is built from 13 residues. Assay used: immunoSEQ multiplex PCR; TCRdb lists only in-frame clones, some missing. This sample yields 100,000 or so clones, of which around 88% are seen a single time; roughly 4.6% belongs to the top ten. This specimen belongs to a study of blood T cell repertoires in COVID-19. Study in general: The United States, Italy and Spain provided the acute and convalescent COVID-19 samples. Sources were T cells, B-cell-depleted T cells, or PBMCs; the material itself was cDNA or gDNA.

Material for sequencing was peripheral blood. The source of this sequence is a human donor in a cohort sampled during active COVID-19. The gene calls are TRBV21-1 and TRBJ2-5; whether TRBD1, the table's D call, matches the DNA was not checked. TRBV21-1 is listed as a pseudogene. CDR3 in DNA: TGTGCCAGCAGATCAGGGTCCCAAGAGACCCAGTACTTC. Residues: CASRSGSQETQYF.